The source of this TCR beta chain is a study of blood T cell repertoires in COVID-19. In the study overall: Samples of COVID-19 (acute and convalescent) were obtained from the United States, Italy and Spain. Sources were T cells, B-cell-depleted T cells, or PBMCs; the material itself was cDNA or gDNA.

The CDR3 contains 16 residues. The germline V gene has CDR1 SGDLS and CDR2 YYNGEE. V lost 4 bases to trimming and J lost 3 bases; unmatched junction nucleotides: 7. TCRdb's copy holds only in-frame clones and misses some; the assay was immunoSEQ multiplex PCR. The repertoire holds more than 150,000 clones, with 75% to 85% as singletons. Seattle's enrolled individuals joined amid active infection and were then monitored longitudinally. The receptor was isolated from a woman of 80 years or more with COVID-19, enrolled during active disease. This chain uses TRBV9 with TRBJ2-1, with 10 bases lining up with TRBD2. Sequencing input: peripheral blood. The CDR3 region is CASSFRLAGIYNEQFF. For the CDR3, the DNA is TGTGCCAGCAGCTTCCGACTAGCGGGCATCTACAATGAGCAGTTCTTC.